This TCR beta chain was identified during a study of blood T cell repertoires in COVID-19. The CDR3 has 16 amino acids. Trimming took 3 bases from V and 0 from J, leaving 12 bases between them. Germline V gives CDR1 MNHEY, CDR2 SMNVEV (reference sequence). Generated by immunoSEQ multiplex PCR, the TCRdb table keeps only in-frame clones and is missing some. The sample consists of 55,000 to 75,000 clones, about 80% of them appearing once. Source material: peripheral blood. The chain joins TRBV27 to TRBJ2-1, with D possibly matching TRBD1 (5 bases). The clonotype was recovered from a man older than 75 with COVID-19, enrolled during active disease. CDR3 residues: CASSFYGARSYNEQFF. The CDR3 region has the DNA TGTGCCAGCAGTTTTTATGGGGCGCGCTCCTACAATGAGCAGTTCTTC.